Listed here is a single TCR beta chain. Its antigen remains unknown. The data originate from a study of cytomegalovirus exposure and HLA in healthy donors. As for the study in general: Among around 170 million T cells, an earlier analysis found 90 million to 130 million unique TCR beta sequences. Findings and caveats of the study: A likely sequencing artifact accounted for one observed cluster of highly shared sequence variants.

In nominal health when sampled, donors likely had unrecorded immune exposures nonetheless. 13 Jbeta primers and 60 Vbeta primers were used for the PCR. Generated by immunoSEQ multiplex PCR, the TCRdb table keeps only in-frame clones and is missing some. Altogether some 200,000 clones are present, 70% being singletons, with the ten largest covering about 2.8%. In germline, CDR1 is SGHTA, CDR2 FQGNSA. Trimming cost V 2 bases and J 5 bases, with 16 bases left between them. The CDR3 spans 16 residues. This TCR was sampled from a man aged 35 to 55 in good health and CMV-seropositive. The sequenced material came from PBMCs. This chain joins TRBV7-2 and TRBJ1-5, with D perhaps TRBD1 (5 bases). CDR3 sequence reads: CASSLHGRVLDQPQHF. The CDR3, as DNA: TGTGCCAGCAGCTTACACGGCAGGGTATTGGATCAGCCCCAGCATTTT. Looking up the rest from reference TRBV7-2 and TRBJ1-5 gives the full variable domain: GAGVSQSPSNKVTEKGKDVELRCDPISGHTALYWYRQSLGQGLEFLIYFQGNSAPDKSGLPSDRFSAERTGGSVSTLTIQRTQQEDSAVYLCASSLHGRVLDQPQHFGDGTRLSIL.